A selection of T cell receptor beta chains follows, all from one sample in a study of T cell responses to AZD1222 COVID-19 vaccine. Sequencing used immunoSEQ multiplex PCR; TCRdb keeps in-frame clones, though not all of them. Of 150,000 or so clones in the sample, 89% are singletons; the top ten hold about 5%. This material consisted of peripheral blood, taken on day 0 of AZD1222 vaccination. The receptors originated from an adult in good health. Each CDR3 is given with its conserved first and last residue. The order of the fields is clone size, V gene, J gene, D gene, CDR3 protein, CDR3 DNA. A D gene is named only where the DNA matches it firmly. A row's size may be missing; if present it is once, few, many or a size class.

abundance: .; v_gene: TRBV24-1; j_gene: TRBJ2-3; d_gene: TRBD1; CDR3aa: CATSDPGQGLTDTQYF; CDR3nt: TGTGCCACCAGTGATCCGGGACAGGGACTAACAGATACGCAGTATTTT
abundance: .; v_gene: TRBV28; j_gene: TRBJ1-2; d_gene: .; CDR3aa: CASSLIIQGYGYTF; CDR3nt: TGTGCCAGCAGTTTAATAATACAGGGATATGGCTACACCTTC
abundance: .; v_gene: TRBV19; j_gene: TRBJ2-3; d_gene: TRBD2; CDR3aa: CASRREVRDTQYF; CDR3nt: TGTGCCAGTCGGCGGGAGGTCCGAGATACGCAGTATTTT
abundance: .; v_gene: TRBV7-3; j_gene: TRBJ2-1; d_gene: TRBD1; CDR3aa: CASSPGQGTDEQFF; CDR3nt: TGTGCCAGCAGCCCGGGACAGGGGACCGATGAGCAGTTCTTC
abundance: .; v_gene: TRBV7-2; j_gene: TRBJ1-1; d_gene: TRBD1; CDR3aa: CASSSPQGALTEAFF; CDR3nt: TGTGCCAGCAGCTCACCACAGGGGGCGCTCACTGAAGCTTTCTTT
abundance: .; v_gene: TRBV6-2/TRBV6-3; j_gene: TRBJ2-6; d_gene: .; CDR3aa: CASSSPTLTGANVLTF; CDR3nt: TGTGCCAGCAGTAGCCCGACACTTACTGGGGCCAACGTCCTGACTTTC
abundance: once; v_gene: TRBV4-3; j_gene: TRBJ1-1; d_gene: .; CDR3aa: CASSQVLDRGNTEAFF; CDR3nt: TGCGCCAGCAGCCAAGTTTTGGATAGGGGGAACACTGAAGCTTTCTTT
abundance: .; v_gene: TRBV19; j_gene: TRBJ1-5; d_gene: .; CDR3aa: CASTLLGGNQPQHF; CDR3nt: TGTGCCAGTACCCTCCTGGGGGGGAATCAGCCCCAGCATTTT
abundance: .; v_gene: TRBV5-6; j_gene: TRBJ2-3; d_gene: TRBD2; CDR3aa: CASAGAGGTDTQYF; CDR3nt: TGTGCCAGCGCGGGAGCGGGAGGGACAGATACGCAGTATTTT
abundance: .; v_gene: TRBV28; j_gene: TRBJ2-7; d_gene: TRBD1; CDR3aa: CASSGSGTGDRRRYF; CDR3nt: TGTGCCAGCAGTGGCTCCGGGACAGGGGACCGTCGGCGGTACTTC
abundance: .; v_gene: TRBV12-3/TRBV12-4; j_gene: TRBJ1-2; d_gene: .; CDR3aa: CASSPGNYGYTF; CDR3nt: TGTGCCAGCAGTCCAGGGAACTATGGCTACACCTTC
abundance: .; v_gene: TRBV7-2; j_gene: TRBJ2-2; d_gene: .; CDR3aa: CARKRLNTGELFF; CDR3nt: TGTGCCAGGAAGCGGCTGAACACCGGGGAGCTGTTTTTT
abundance: .; v_gene: TRBV3-1/TRBV3-2; j_gene: TRBJ2-3; d_gene: .; CDR3aa: CASTPSGLGTDTQYF; CDR3nt: TGTGCCAGCACCCCAAGCGGATTGGGGACAGATACGCAGTATTTT
abundance: .; v_gene: TRBV5-4; j_gene: TRBJ2-1; d_gene: .; CDR3aa: CASSSGLGASRADEQFF; CDR3nt: TGTGCCAGCAGCTCGGGACTCGGTGCCTCAAGGGCAGATGAGCAGTTCTTC
abundance: .; v_gene: TRBV4-3; j_gene: TRBJ1-1; d_gene: .; CDR3aa: CASSQILGQLWNEAFF; CDR3nt: TGCGCCAGCAGCCAAATATTAGGACAATTGTGGAATGAAGCTTTCTTT
abundance: .; v_gene: TRBV7-2; j_gene: TRBJ2-7; d_gene: TRBD2; CDR3aa: CASRFGREVDEQYF; CDR3nt: TGTGCCAGCAGGTTCGGGCGGGAGGTAGACGAGCAGTACTTC
abundance: once; v_gene: TRBV6-5; j_gene: TRBJ1-1; d_gene: TRBD1; CDR3aa: CASRMDRGRFAFF; CDR3nt: TGTGCCAGCAGGATGGACAGGGGGCGCTTCGCTTTCTTT
abundance: .; v_gene: TRBV12-3/TRBV12-4; j_gene: TRBJ1-4; d_gene: TRBD1; CDR3aa: CASSSGTVEKLFF; CDR3nt: TGTGCCAGCAGCAGTGGGACAGTTGAAAAACTGTTTTTT
abundance: .; v_gene: TRBV6-6; j_gene: TRBJ2-1; d_gene: .; CDR3aa: CASSRPIDPSSYNEQFF; CDR3nt: TGTGCCAGCAGCCGACCGATAGACCCGAGCTCCTACAATGAGCAGTTCTTC
abundance: .; v_gene: TRBV27; j_gene: TRBJ2-7; d_gene: TRBD1; CDR3aa: CASSPGQGLSYEQYF; CDR3nt: TGTGCCAGCAGTCCGGGACAGGGACTCTCCTACGAGCAGTACTTC
abundance: .; v_gene: TRBV5-1; j_gene: TRBJ2-1; d_gene: .; CDR3aa: CASSFAERRGEQFF; CDR3nt: TGCGCCAGCAGCTTCGCAGAGCGGCGCGGAGAGCAGTTCTTC
abundance: .; v_gene: TRBV19; j_gene: TRBJ1-2; d_gene: .; CDR3aa: CASSIQDRDYGYTF; CDR3nt: TGTGCCAGTAGTATTCAGGACCGGGACTATGGCTACACCTTC
abundance: .; v_gene: TRBV27; j_gene: TRBJ2-7; d_gene: .; CDR3aa: CASSPLWENKKAYEQYF; CDR3nt: TGTGCCAGCAGTCCCCTCTGGGAGAACAAAAAAGCCTACGAGCAGTACTTC
abundance: once; v_gene: TRBV5-5; j_gene: TRBJ2-3; d_gene: .; CDR3aa: CASSFLGDADTQYF; CDR3nt: TGTGCCAGCAGCTTCCTGGGGGACGCAGATACGCAGTATTTT
abundance: .; v_gene: TRBV11-3; j_gene: TRBJ2-3; d_gene: .; CDR3aa: CASSLSRADTQYF; CDR3nt: TGTGCCAGCAGCTTATCCCGCGCAGATACGCAGTATTTT
abundance: .; v_gene: TRBV5-1; j_gene: TRBJ2-7; d_gene: .; CDR3aa: CASSLARTATYEQYF; CDR3nt: TGCGCCAGCAGCTTGGCACGGACAGCGACCTACGAGCAGTACTTC
abundance: .; v_gene: TRBV7-8; j_gene: TRBJ1-2; d_gene: TRBD1; CDR3aa: CASRPGQGFYGYTF; CDR3nt: TGTGCCAGCCGGCCGGGACAGGGATTCTATGGCTACACCTTC
abundance: .; v_gene: TRBV18; j_gene: TRBJ1-1; d_gene: .; CDR3aa: CASSPPGRENTEAFF; CDR3nt: TGTGCCAGCTCACCACCGGGCAGGGAGAACACTGAAGCTTTCTTT
abundance: .; v_gene: TRBV30; j_gene: TRBJ1-2; d_gene: .; CDR3aa: CAWSRGNYGYTF; CDR3nt: TGTGCCTGGAGTCGGGGAAACTATGGCTACACCTTC
abundance: .; v_gene: TRBV12-3/TRBV12-4; j_gene: TRBJ1-4; d_gene: .; CDR3aa: CASRFSGGEKLFF; CDR3nt: TGTGCCAGCAGATTCTCGGGGGGTGAAAAACTGTTTTTT
abundance: .; v_gene: TRBV28; j_gene: TRBJ1-2; d_gene: TRBD1; CDR3aa: CASRPGQGAEGYTF; CDR3nt: TGTGCCAGCAGGCCGGGACAGGGGGCCGAGGGCTACACCTTC
abundance: few; v_gene: TRBV7-2; j_gene: TRBJ1-6; d_gene: .; CDR3aa: CASSLATGLGSPLHF; CDR3nt: TGTGCCAGCAGCTTAGCCACAGGGTTGGGTTCACCCCTCCACTTT
abundance: .; v_gene: TRBV28; j_gene: TRBJ1-4; d_gene: TRBD1; CDR3aa: CASSLDRVEKLFF; CDR3nt: TGTGCCAGCAGCTTGGACAGGGTTGAAAAACTGTTTTTT
abundance: .; v_gene: TRBV29-1; j_gene: TRBJ1-2; d_gene: .; CDR3aa: CSVEQEHYGYTF; CDR3nt: TGCAGCGTTGAACAGGAACACTATGGCTACACCTTC
abundance: .; v_gene: TRBV3-1/TRBV3-2; j_gene: TRBJ1-1; d_gene: .; CDR3aa: CASSLTGETEAFF; CDR3nt: TGTGCCAGCAGCCTTACTGGGGAGACTGAAGCTTTCTTT
abundance: .; v_gene: TRBV25-1; j_gene: TRBJ2-1; d_gene: TRBD2; CDR3aa: CASSERGSGSYNEQFF; CDR3nt: TGTGCCAGCAGTGAACGCGGTAGCGGGTCCTACAATGAGCAGTTCTTC
abundance: .; v_gene: TRBV5-1; j_gene: TRBJ2-7; d_gene: .; CDR3aa: CASSWSSSYEQYF; CDR3nt: TGCGCCAGCAGTTGGTCAAGCTCCTACGAGCAGTACTTC
abundance: .; v_gene: TRBV5-4; j_gene: TRBJ2-3; d_gene: .; CDR3aa: CASSANVGGISTDTQYF; CDR3nt: TGTGCCAGCAGCGCCAACGTGGGCGGGATTAGCACAGATACGCAGTATTTT
abundance: .; v_gene: TRBV5-1; j_gene: TRBJ2-2; d_gene: TRBD1; CDR3aa: CASSLVDREPGELFF; CDR3nt: TGCGCCAGCAGCTTGGTTGACAGGGAGCCCGGGGAGCTGTTTTTT
abundance: .; v_gene: TRBV28; j_gene: TRBJ2-4; d_gene: .; CDR3aa: CASSLGGTQNIQYF; CDR3nt: TGTGCCAGCAGTTTAGGGGGGACCCAAAACATTCAGTACTTC
abundance: once; v_gene: TRBV4-2; j_gene: TRBJ1-2; d_gene: TRBD1; CDR3aa: CASSQGQSYGYTF; CDR3nt: TGTGCCAGCAGCCAGGGACAGAGCTATGGCTACACCTTC
abundance: .; v_gene: TRBV7-2; j_gene: TRBJ2-3; d_gene: .; CDR3aa: CASSLQGSDTQYF; CDR3nt: TGTGCCAGCAGCCTACAGGGCTCAGATACGCAGTATTTT
abundance: once; v_gene: TRBV7-3; j_gene: TRBJ2-1; d_gene: .; CDR3aa: CASSLNSPTLQPEQFF; CDR3nt: TGTGCCAGCAGCTTAAATTCCCCGACCCTTCAACCCGAGCAGTTCTTC
abundance: once; v_gene: TRBV2; j_gene: TRBJ1-2; d_gene: TRBD1; CDR3aa: CASSKTDREGYTF; CDR3nt: TGTGCCAGCAGTAAGACGGACAGGGAAGGCTACACCTTC
abundance: few; v_gene: TRBV6-2/TRBV6-3; j_gene: TRBJ2-7; d_gene: TRBD1; CDR3aa: CASSWDSSYEQYF; CDR3nt: TGTGCCAGCAGTTGGGACAGCTCCTACGAGCAGTACTTC
abundance: .; v_gene: TRBV4-3; j_gene: TRBJ2-2; d_gene: .; CDR3aa: CASSSPTGELFF; CDR3nt: TGCGCCAGCTCTAGCCCCACCGGGGAGCTGTTTTTT
abundance: .; v_gene: TRBV7-9; j_gene: TRBJ1-3; d_gene: TRBD1; CDR3aa: CAMDRADSGNTIYF; CDR3nt: TGTGCTATGGACAGGGCCGACTCTGGAAACACCATATATTTT
abundance: .; v_gene: TRBV2; j_gene: TRBJ2-1; d_gene: .; CDR3aa: CASSPYNEQFF; CDR3nt: TGTGCCAGCAGTCCCTACAATGAGCAGTTCTTC
abundance: .; v_gene: TRBV27; j_gene: TRBJ2-1; d_gene: TRBD1; CDR3aa: CASRRKQGAVSYNEQFF; CDR3nt: TGTGCCAGCAGGCGGAAACAGGGGGCAGTATCCTACAATGAGCAGTTCTTC
abundance: .; v_gene: TRBV12-3/TRBV12-4; j_gene: TRBJ1-2; d_gene: .; CDR3aa: CASSFGGVGGYTF; CDR3nt: TGTGCCAGCAGTTTTGGTGGGGTAGGTGGCTACACCTTC
abundance: .; v_gene: TRBV18; j_gene: TRBJ1-3; d_gene: TRBD1; CDR3aa: CASSTQGGPGNTIYF; CDR3nt: TGTGCCAGCTCAACACAGGGGGGTCCTGGAAACACCATATATTTT
abundance: .; v_gene: TRBV6-5; j_gene: TRBJ2-3; d_gene: .; CDR3aa: CASSYRGPSTDTQYF; CDR3nt: TGTGCCAGCAGTTACCGGGGACCCAGCACAGATACGCAGTATTTT
abundance: .; v_gene: TRBV20-1; j_gene: TRBJ2-1; d_gene: .; CDR3aa: CSASSGAFFAGTYNEQFF; CDR3nt: TGCAGTGCTAGTTCGGGGGCTTTTTTCGCGGGGACATACAATGAGCAGTTCTTC
abundance: .; v_gene: TRBV7-9; j_gene: TRBJ2-1; d_gene: .; CDR3aa: CASSLNSYNEQFF; CDR3nt: TGTGCCAGCAGCTTAAACTCCTACAATGAGCAGTTCTTC
abundance: .; v_gene: TRBV6-2/TRBV6-3; j_gene: TRBJ1-2; d_gene: TRBD1; CDR3aa: CASSYPRTGSHGYTF; CDR3nt: TGTGCCAGCAGTTACCCAAGGACAGGGTCCCATGGCTACACCTTC